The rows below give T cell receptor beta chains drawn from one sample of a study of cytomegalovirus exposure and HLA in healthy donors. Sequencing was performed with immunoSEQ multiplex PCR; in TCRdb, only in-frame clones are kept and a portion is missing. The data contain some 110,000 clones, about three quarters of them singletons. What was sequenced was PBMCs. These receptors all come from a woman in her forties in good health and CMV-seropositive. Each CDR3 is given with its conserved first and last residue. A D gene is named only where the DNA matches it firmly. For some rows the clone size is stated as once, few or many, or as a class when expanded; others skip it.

cdr3_nt: TGTGCCAGTAGTATGTTTGGGGCCAATGAGCAGTTCTTC
cdr3_aa: CASSMFGANEQFF
v_call: TRBV19
clone_size: .
d_call: .
cdr3_length: 13
j_call: TRBJ2-1

cdr3_nt: TGTGCCAGCACCACTAGGGTCCTAGCGGGGGGCCGCTACAATGAGCAGTTCTTC
cdr3_aa: CASTTRVLAGGRYNEQFF
v_call: TRBV7-9
clone_size: .
d_call: TRBD2
cdr3_length: 18
j_call: TRBJ2-1

cdr3_nt: TGTGCCAGCAGTGGACTAGCGGGGAGCTACGAGCAGTACTTC
cdr3_aa: CASSGLAGSYEQYF
v_call: TRBV2
clone_size: .
d_call: TRBD2
cdr3_length: 14
j_call: TRBJ2-7

cdr3_nt: TGTGCCAGCACCTTGAGAGGACTCTATGGCTACACCTTC
cdr3_aa: CASTLRGLYGYTF
v_call: TRBV28
clone_size: .
d_call: .
cdr3_length: 13
j_call: TRBJ1-2

cdr3_nt: TGCGCCAGCAGCGCAGGAGGGGTAGGCGACGAGCAGTACTTC
cdr3_aa: CASSAGGVGDEQYF
v_call: TRBV5-1
clone_size: .
d_call: .
cdr3_length: 14
j_call: TRBJ2-7

cdr3_nt: TGTGCCAGCAGCTTATTCAGGGTTAAGAATGAGCAGTTCTTC
cdr3_aa: CASSLFRVKNEQFF
v_call: TRBV11-2
clone_size: .
d_call: .
cdr3_length: 14
j_call: TRBJ2-1

cdr3_nt: TGTGCCAGCAAGGTCTCGGGGTTCACTGAAGCTTTCTTT
cdr3_aa: CASKVSGFTEAFF
v_call: TRBV28
clone_size: .
d_call: .
cdr3_length: 13
j_call: TRBJ1-1

cdr3_nt: TGTGCCAGCAGTTACACAGGGAAAAACATTCAGTACTTC
cdr3_aa: CASSYTGKNIQYF
v_call: TRBV6-5
clone_size: .
d_call: .
cdr3_length: 13
j_call: TRBJ2-4

cdr3_nt: TGTGCCAGCAGCCAGCGGACAGACGCAACTAATGAAAAACTGTTTTTT
cdr3_aa: CASSQRTDATNEKLFF
v_call: TRBV4-2
clone_size: .
d_call: .
cdr3_length: 16
j_call: TRBJ1-4

cdr3_nt: TGTGCCACCAGCCAACGGGGAGAGACCCAGTACTTC
cdr3_aa: CATSQRGETQYF
v_call: TRBV15
clone_size: once
d_call: .
cdr3_length: 12
j_call: TRBJ2-5

cdr3_nt: TGTGCCAGTATGCGGACAGTCAACACTGAAGCTTTCTTT
cdr3_aa: CASMRTVNTEAFF
v_call: TRBV19
clone_size: .
d_call: .
cdr3_length: 13
j_call: TRBJ1-1

cdr3_nt: TGTGCCATCAGTCGGACAGGGGCGGACACTGAAGCTTTCTTT
cdr3_aa: CAISRTGADTEAFF
v_call: TRBV10-3
clone_size: .
d_call: TRBD1
cdr3_length: 14
j_call: TRBJ1-1

cdr3_nt: TGTGCCAGCAGCTTTTCCGGGACAGTCAATGAGCAGTTCTTC
cdr3_aa: CASSFSGTVNEQFF
v_call: TRBV7-6
clone_size: .
d_call: TRBD1
cdr3_length: 14
j_call: TRBJ2-1

cdr3_nt: TGTGCCAGCAGCGAGAACGACAGGGTCAGCTCCTACAATGAGCAGTTCTTC
cdr3_aa: CASSENDRVSSYNEQFF
v_call: TRBV9
clone_size: .
d_call: TRBD1
cdr3_length: 17
j_call: TRBJ2-1

cdr3_nt: TGCGCCAGCAGCTTGCTGGTAAGCTCCTACGAGCAGTACTTC
cdr3_aa: CASSLLVSSYEQYF
v_call: TRBV5-1
clone_size: once
d_call: .
cdr3_length: 14
j_call: TRBJ2-7